This T cell receptor beta chain derives from a study of T cell responses to AZD1222 COVID-19 vaccine. Data came from immunoSEQ multiplex PCR; TCRdb stores just in-frame clones and leaves some out. In the table there are approximately 45,000 clones, about 87% of which are singletons. Germline-derived CDR1 and CDR2 are LGHDT and YNNKEL (reference sequence). The V and J ends lost 0 bases and 1 base respectively, with 9 bases between them. This CDR3 spans 15 amino acids. Here the sequenced sample was peripheral blood, taken 28 days after the second AZD1222 dose. The chain has TRBV3-1 (or the pseudogene TRBV3-2) and TRBJ1-1; D uncertain. The sequence was collected from an adult who received the AZD1222 COVID-19 vaccine. CDR3 sequence reads: CASSQDGRQNTEAFF. In DNA form, the CDR3 reads TGTGCCAGCAGCCAAGACGGACGGCAGAACACTGAAGCTTTCTTT.